Presented here are 24 T cell receptor beta chains from one specimen sequenced in a study of human CD8 memory T cell subsets. Researchers made TCR beta libraries via UMI-labeled 5' RACE. TCRdb reworked the 5' RACE reads into one entry per CDR3 protein, no DNA. The sample spans around 9,800 distinct CDR3 sequences; the ten largest clones claim around 16%. Sequencing input: CD8+ T cells from PBMCs. These receptors came from a human donor in good health.

This clonotype registers medium-sized by frequency. This sequence joins TRBV12-3 or TRBV12-4 and TRBJ2-5; TCRdb gives TRBD1 as the D gene, but with no DNA this cannot be confirmed. The CDR3 contains 15 residues. The chain's CDR3 is CASSNRGRMEETQYF.

This chain joins TRBV3-1 and TRBJ1-1; TCRdb gives TRBD1 as the D gene, but with no DNA this cannot be confirmed. The CDR3 covers 15 residues. Germline values: CDR1 LGHDT, CDR2 YNNKEL (reference sequence). CDR3 sequence reads: CASSQGPGSNTEAFF.

The chain is built from TRBV13 and TRBJ2-5; TCRdb picks TRBD2, but there is no DNA to check that call. This CDR3 is built from 15 residues. The germline CDR1 and CDR2 sequences are PRHDT and FYEKMQ (reference sequence). CDR3 in amino acids: CASSLEQGGEETQYF.

J is TRBJ2-1 and V is TRBV29-1; without DNA, the TCRdb call of TRBD2 cannot be checked. Germline CDR1 reads SQVTM; CDR2 reads ANQGSEA. The CDR3 totals 14 residues. This CDR3 reads CSALPQDSYNEQFF.

The chain is built from TRBV10-3 and TRBJ2-2; the D gene TCRdb calls, TRBD2, cannot be checked with no DNA. The CDR3 is 14 amino acids. Germline V lookup: CDR1 ENHRY, CDR2 SYGVKD. CDR3 region: CAISRGLVAGELFF.

The rearrangement links TRBV20-1 to TRBJ1-3. Looked up from germline, CDR1 is DFQATT and CDR2 is SNEGSKA (reference sequence). The CDR3 is 13 residues long. The CDR3 sequence: CSADTASGNTIYF.

V usage is TRBV28 and J usage is TRBJ1-5. The CDR3 is 13 amino acids. The germline CDR1 and CDR2 sequences are MDHEN and SYDVKM. CDR3 amino acids: CASRPFSNQPQHF.

This chain joins TRBV7-3 and TRBJ2-5; the D call from TCRdb, TRBD2, cannot be confirmed without DNA. The CDR3 sequence is 17 residues long. Germline loops: CDR1 SGHTA, CDR2 FQGTGA. The CDR3 reads CASSLGTSGSLSETQYF. Full variable domain (outside the CDR3, taken from reference TRBV7-3 and TRBJ2-5): GAGVSQTPSNKVTEKGKYVELRCDPISGHTALYWYRQSLGQGPEFLIYFQGTGAADDSGLPNDRFFAVRPEGSVSTLKIQRTERGDSAVYLCASSLGTSGSLSETQYFGPGTRLLVL.

CDR3 amino acids: CASSKGSNEQFF. The rearrangement uses TRBV6-5 and TRBJ2-1. The CDR3 length is 12 residues. Germline CDR1 MNHEY, CDR2 SVGAGI.

The chain combines TRBV5-8 with TRBJ2-1. CDR1 is SGHTS and CDR2 is YDEGEE in the germline V gene. The CDR3 sequence is 15 residues long. CDR3 in amino acids: CASSLYGRAYNEQFF.

The chain links TRBV12-3 or TRBV12-4 to TRBJ1-1; TCRdb designates TRBD1, a call that cannot be tested without DNA. The CDR3 spans 16 residues. The CDR3 is CASSPYDRGGDTEAFF.

V gene TRBV5-6 combines with J gene TRBJ2-3; with no DNA, the TCRdb D assignment of TRBD2 cannot be verified. This CDR3 spans 17 amino acids. The V gene's germline CDR1 is SGHDT and CDR2 YYEEEE. CDR3 residues: CASSSYLAGGVTDTQYF.

Measured by frequency, this clonotype is medium-sized. The chain carries TRBV4-1 and TRBJ1-4. This CDR3 is built from 17 residues. Per the germline V gene, CDR1 is MGHRA and CDR2 is YSYEKL. The CDR3 loop is CASSQEQGPTPLGKLFF.

The chain joins TRBV6-5 to TRBJ1-2; TCRdb's D call of TRBD1 is untestable without DNA. CDR1 is MNHEY, CDR2 SVGAGI, per germline. The CDR3 runs 15 residues. CDR3 sequence: CASSYSYRTGDGYTF.

This sequence joins TRBV7-9 and TRBJ2-2; lacking DNA, the TRBD2 call made by TCRdb goes unchecked. This CDR3 has 14 residues. Germline V gives CDR1 SEHNR, CDR2 FQNEAQ (reference sequence). The chain's CDR3 is CAYVKASEGGELFF.

Measured by frequency, this clonotype is medium-sized. The rearrangement uses TRBV4-2 and TRBJ2-1; TCRdb's D call of TRBD1 is untestable without DNA. Germline-derived CDR1 and CDR2 are LGHNA and YNFKEQ. The CDR3 is made up of 17 amino acids. CDR3 protein: CASSQGDPYSYDNEQFF.

This chain links TRBV12-3 or TRBV12-4 with TRBJ2-7; TCRdb picks TRBD1, but there is no DNA to check that call. The CDR3 contains 12 residues. The CDR3 loop is CAVGQGSYEQYF.

The chain recombines TRBV27 with TRBJ2-5; TCRdb indicates TRBD1, and absent DNA this call remains unverified. This CDR3 contains 17 residues. Germline lookup yields CDR1 MNHEY and CDR2 SMNVEV (reference sequence). The CDR3 protein is CASSPGQGAPVEETQYF.

J is TRBJ2-2 and V is TRBV14. The germline CDR1 and CDR2 sequences are SGHDN and FVKESK. This CDR3 is built from 14 residues. This CDR3 is CASSQDWDTGELFF.

This chain joins TRBV5-1 and TRBJ1-1. Germline V lookup: CDR1 SGHRS, CDR2 YFSETQ. CDR3 length: 16 amino acids. The CDR3 protein is CASSPMSGPMDTEAFF.

This chain uses TRBV28 with TRBJ2-7; TCRdb reports TRBD1, a call that lacks DNA to check it against. The CDR3 sequence is 14 residues long. The germline V gene encodes CDR1 MDHEN and CDR2 SYDVKM. CDR3 sequence: CASNVRGTSYEQYF.

The J gene is TRBJ2-5, the V gene TRBV25-1. There are 13 residues in the CDR3. Germline V CDR1 and CDR2: MGHDK, SYGVNS. The CDR3 loop reads CASSDKYQETQYF.

The V gene is TRBV28, the J gene TRBJ2-3; TCRdb names TRBD2, which stays unverified in the absence of DNA. There are 14 residues in the CDR3. Germline assignment: CDR1 MDHEN and CDR2 SYDVKM. The CDR3 loop is CASSLLGPTDTQYF.

The chain carries TRBV20-1 and TRBJ2-1; TCRdb gives TRBD1 as the D gene, but with no DNA this cannot be confirmed. Germline CDR1 reads DFQATT; CDR2 reads SNEGSKA (reference sequence). The CDR3 runs 15 residues. CDR3 protein: CSARALGGGRNEQFF.